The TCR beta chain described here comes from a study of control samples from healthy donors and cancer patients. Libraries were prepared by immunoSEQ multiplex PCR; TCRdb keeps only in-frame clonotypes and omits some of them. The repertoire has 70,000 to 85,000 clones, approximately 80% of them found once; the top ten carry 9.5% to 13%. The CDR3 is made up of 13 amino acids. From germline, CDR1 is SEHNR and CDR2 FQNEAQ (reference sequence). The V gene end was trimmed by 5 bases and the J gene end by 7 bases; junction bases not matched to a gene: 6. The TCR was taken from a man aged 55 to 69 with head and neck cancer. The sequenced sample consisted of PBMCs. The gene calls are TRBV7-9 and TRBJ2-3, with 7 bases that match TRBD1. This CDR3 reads CASSVEGANTQYF. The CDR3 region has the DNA TGTGCCAGCAGCGTAGAGGGGGCAAATACGCAGTATTTT.